This TCR beta chain came from a study of beta chain features in type 1 diabetes. Via CD45RO/CCR7/CD25/CD127/CD95/CD27, cells of the CD4+ naive, central memory, regulatory and stem cell-like memory subsets were sorted. All of the sorted populations showed purity greater than 98%. Notes on this clone: What it binds is not known.

The whole isolated RNA underwent reverse transcription, so sequencing captured expressed TCRB transcripts. About 3.5 million reads per sample on average were obtained from naive, central memory and regulatory T cell samples. TCRdb's copy holds only in-frame clones and misses some; the assay was immunoSEQ multiplex PCR. The sample holds 200,000 to 300,000 clones; about 71% are singletons and the top ten take 0.053%. V was pared by 0 bases and J by 2 bases, with 8 bases between. The V gene's germline CDR1 is SGDLS and CDR2 YYNGEE. CDR3 size: 14 residues. Study-level findings and limits: The analysis here could not establish whether HLA type shapes TCRB rearrangement.

The rearrangement links TRBV9 to TRBJ1-2; D is unclear. The clonotype was recovered from a man aged 25 to 45 in good health. Material: naive CD4+ T cells from blood. The DNA for the CDR3 is TGTGCCAGCAGCGTAGCGGCGACAAACTATGGCTACACCTTC. Residues: CASSVAATNYGYTF. The full variable domain, its missing parts supplied by reference TRBV9 and TRBJ1-2, is DSGVTQTPKHLITATGQRVTLRCSPRSGDLSVYWYQQSLDQGLQFLIQYYNGEERAKGNILERFSAQQFPDLHSELNLSSLELGDSALYFCASSVAATNYGYTFGSGTRLTVV.